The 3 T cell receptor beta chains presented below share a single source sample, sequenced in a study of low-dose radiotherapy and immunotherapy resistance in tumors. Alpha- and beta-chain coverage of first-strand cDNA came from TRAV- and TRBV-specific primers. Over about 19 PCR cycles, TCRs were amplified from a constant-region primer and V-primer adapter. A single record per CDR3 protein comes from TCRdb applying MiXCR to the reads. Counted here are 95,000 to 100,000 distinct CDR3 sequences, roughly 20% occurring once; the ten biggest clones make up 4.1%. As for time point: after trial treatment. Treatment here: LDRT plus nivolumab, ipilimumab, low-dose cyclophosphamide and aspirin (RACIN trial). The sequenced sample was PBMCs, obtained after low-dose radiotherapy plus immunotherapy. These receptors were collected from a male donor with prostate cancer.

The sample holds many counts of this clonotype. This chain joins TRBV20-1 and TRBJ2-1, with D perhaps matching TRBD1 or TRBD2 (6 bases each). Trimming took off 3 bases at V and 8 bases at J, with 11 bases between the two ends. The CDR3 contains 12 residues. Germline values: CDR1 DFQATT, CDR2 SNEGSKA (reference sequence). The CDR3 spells CSASGGRDEQFF. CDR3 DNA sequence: TGCAGTGCTAGTGGGGGGCGGGATGAGCAGTTCTTC.

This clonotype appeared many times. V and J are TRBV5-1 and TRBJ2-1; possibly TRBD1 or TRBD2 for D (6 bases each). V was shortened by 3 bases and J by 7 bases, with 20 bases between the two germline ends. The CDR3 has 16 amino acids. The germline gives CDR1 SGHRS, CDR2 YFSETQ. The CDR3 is CASSSPLGGLRNEQFF. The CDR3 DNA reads TGCGCCAGCAGCTCCCCTCTCGGGGGCCTACGGAATGAGCAGTTCTTC.

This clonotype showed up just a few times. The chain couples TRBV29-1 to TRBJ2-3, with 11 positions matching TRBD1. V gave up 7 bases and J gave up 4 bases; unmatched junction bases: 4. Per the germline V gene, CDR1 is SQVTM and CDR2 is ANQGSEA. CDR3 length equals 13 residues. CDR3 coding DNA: TGCAGCGACGGACAGGGGGCCGCAGATACGCAGTATTTT. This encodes CSDGQGAADTQYF.